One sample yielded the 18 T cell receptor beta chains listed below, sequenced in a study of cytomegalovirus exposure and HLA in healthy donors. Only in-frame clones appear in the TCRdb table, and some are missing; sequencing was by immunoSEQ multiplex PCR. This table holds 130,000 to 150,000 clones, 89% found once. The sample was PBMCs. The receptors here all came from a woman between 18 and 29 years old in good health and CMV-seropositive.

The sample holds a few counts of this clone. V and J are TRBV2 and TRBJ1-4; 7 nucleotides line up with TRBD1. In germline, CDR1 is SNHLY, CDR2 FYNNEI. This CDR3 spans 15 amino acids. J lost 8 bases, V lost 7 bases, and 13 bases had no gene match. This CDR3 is CASTGTDRVGEKLFF. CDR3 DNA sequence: TGTGCCAGCACGGGGACTGACAGGGTTGGGGAAAAACTGTTTTTT.

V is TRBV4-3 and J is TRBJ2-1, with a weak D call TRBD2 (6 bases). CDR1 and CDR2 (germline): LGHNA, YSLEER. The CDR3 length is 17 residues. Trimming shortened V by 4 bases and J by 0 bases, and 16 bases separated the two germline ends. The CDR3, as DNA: TGCGCCAGCAGCCGCGCCCCCGGGGGATCCTCCTACAATGAGCAGTTCTTC. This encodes CASSRAPGGSSYNEQFF.

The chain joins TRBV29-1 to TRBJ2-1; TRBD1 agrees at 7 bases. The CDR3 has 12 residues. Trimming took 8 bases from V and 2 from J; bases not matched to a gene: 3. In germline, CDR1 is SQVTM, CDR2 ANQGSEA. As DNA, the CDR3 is TGCAGCCCCACAGGGGCCTACAATGAGCAGTTCTTC. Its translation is CSPTGAYNEQFF.

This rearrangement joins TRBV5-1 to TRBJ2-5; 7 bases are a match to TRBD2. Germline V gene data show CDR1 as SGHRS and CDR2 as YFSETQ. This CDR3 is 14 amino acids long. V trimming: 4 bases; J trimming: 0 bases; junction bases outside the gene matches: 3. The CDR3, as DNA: TGCGCCAGCAGCGGGGGGGACTACCAAGAGACCCAGTACTTC. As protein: CASSGGDYQETQYF.

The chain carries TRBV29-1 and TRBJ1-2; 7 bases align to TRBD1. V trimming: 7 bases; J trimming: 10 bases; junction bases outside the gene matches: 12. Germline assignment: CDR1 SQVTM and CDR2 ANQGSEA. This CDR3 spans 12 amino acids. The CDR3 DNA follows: TGCAGCGCACAGACAGGGTCCTTAGTCTACACCTTC. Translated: CSAQTGSLVYTF.

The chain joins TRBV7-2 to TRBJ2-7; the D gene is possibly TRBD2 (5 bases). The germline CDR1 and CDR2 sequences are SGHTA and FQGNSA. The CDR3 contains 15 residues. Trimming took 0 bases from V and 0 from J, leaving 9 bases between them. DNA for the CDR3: TGTGCCAGCAGCTTAGCCGGGGATAGCTCCTACGAGCAGTACTTC. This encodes CASSLAGDSSYEQYF.

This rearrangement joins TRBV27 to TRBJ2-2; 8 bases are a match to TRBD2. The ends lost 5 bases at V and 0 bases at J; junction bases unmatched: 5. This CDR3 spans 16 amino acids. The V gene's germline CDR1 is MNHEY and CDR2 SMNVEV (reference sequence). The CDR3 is CASSHLGGANTGELFF. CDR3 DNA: TGTGCCAGCAGTCATCTCGGGGGGGCGAACACCGGGGAGCTGTTTTTT.

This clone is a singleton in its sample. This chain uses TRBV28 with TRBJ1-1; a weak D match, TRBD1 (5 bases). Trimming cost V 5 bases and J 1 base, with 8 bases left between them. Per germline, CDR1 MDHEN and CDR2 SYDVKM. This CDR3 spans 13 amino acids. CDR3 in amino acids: CASSGAPNTEAFF. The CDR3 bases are TGTGCCAGCAGTGGGGCCCCGAACACTGAAGCTTTCTTT.

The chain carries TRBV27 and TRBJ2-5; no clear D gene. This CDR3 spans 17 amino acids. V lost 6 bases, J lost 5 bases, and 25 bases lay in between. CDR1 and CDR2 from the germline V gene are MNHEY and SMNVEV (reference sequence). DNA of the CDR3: TGTGCCAGCAGAAACGCCCCCTGGGCAGACGAAGTGGAGACCCAGTACTTC. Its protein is CASRNAPWADEVETQYF.

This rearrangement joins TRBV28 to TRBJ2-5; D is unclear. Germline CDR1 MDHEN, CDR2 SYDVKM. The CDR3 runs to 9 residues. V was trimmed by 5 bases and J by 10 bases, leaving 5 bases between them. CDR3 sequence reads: CASSPVQYF. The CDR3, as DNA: TGTGCCAGCAGTCCCGTCCAGTACTTC. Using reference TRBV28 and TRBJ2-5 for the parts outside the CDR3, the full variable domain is DVKVTQSSRYLVKRTGEKVFLECVQDMDHENMFWYRQDPGLGLRLIYFSYDVKMKEKGDIPEGYSVSREKKERFSLILESASTNQTSMYLCASSPVQYFGPGTRLLVL.

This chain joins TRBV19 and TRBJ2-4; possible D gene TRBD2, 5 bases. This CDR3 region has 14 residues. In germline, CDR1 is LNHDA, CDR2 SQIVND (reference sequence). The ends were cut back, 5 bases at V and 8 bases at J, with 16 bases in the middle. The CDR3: CASSAVRPEDIQYF. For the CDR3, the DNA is TGTGCCAGTAGTGCGGTCCGACCGGAGGACATTCAGTACTTC. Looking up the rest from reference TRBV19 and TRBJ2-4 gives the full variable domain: DGGITQSPKYLFRKEGQNVTLSCEQNLNHDAMYWYRQDPGQGLRLIYYSQIVNDFQKGDIAEGYSVSREKKESFPLTVTSAQKNPTAFYLCASSAVRPEDIQYFGAGTRLSVL.

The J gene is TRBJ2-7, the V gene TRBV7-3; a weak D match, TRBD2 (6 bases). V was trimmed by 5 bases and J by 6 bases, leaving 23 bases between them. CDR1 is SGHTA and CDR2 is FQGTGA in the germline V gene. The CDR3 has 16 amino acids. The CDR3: CASSDYPGVDTSEQYF. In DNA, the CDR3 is TGTGCCAGCAGCGACTACCCGGGGGTCGATACCTCCGAGCAGTACTTC.

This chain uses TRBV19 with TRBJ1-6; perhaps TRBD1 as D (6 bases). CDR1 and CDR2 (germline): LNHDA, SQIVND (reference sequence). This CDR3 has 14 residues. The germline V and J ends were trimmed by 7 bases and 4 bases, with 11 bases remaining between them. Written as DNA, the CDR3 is TGTGCCAGTAAACGGACAGATTATAATTCACCCCTCCACTTT. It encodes CASKRTDYNSPLHF.

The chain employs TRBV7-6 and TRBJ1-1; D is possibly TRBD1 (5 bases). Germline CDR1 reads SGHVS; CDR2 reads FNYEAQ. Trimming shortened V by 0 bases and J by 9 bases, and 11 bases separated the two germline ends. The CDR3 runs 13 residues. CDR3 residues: CASSLALAGKAFF. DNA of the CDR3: TGTGCCAGCAGCTTAGCGCTGGCAGGGAAAGCTTTCTTT.

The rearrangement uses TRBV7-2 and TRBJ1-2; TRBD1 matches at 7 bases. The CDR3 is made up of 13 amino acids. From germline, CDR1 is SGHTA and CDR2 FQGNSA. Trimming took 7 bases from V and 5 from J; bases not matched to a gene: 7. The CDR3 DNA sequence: TGTGCCAGCACCCGACAGGGTTTGTATGGCTACACCTTC. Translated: CASTRQGLYGYTF.

The CDR3 protein is CASSPRQDFNTEAFF. The CDR3 coding sequence is TGTGCCAGCAGCCCCCGACAGGATTTTAACACTGAAGCTTTCTTT. This rearrangement joins TRBV11-2 to TRBJ1-1, with D possibly matching TRBD1 (6 bases). V lost 5 bases, J lost 2 bases, and 15 bases lay in between. The CDR3 covers 15 residues. Germline CDR1 and CDR2: SGHAT and FQNNGV.

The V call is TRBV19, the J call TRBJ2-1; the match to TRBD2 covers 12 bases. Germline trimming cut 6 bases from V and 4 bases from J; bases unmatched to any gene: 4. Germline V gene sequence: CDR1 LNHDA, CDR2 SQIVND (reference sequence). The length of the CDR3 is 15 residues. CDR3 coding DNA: TGTGCCAGTAGCCCTAGCGGGGGGGAGTACAATGAGCAGTTCTTC. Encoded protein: CASSPSGGEYNEQFF.

In DNA, the CDR3 is TGTGCCAGTTCCCCTAGGGGGGGGCGGGGCTCCGGAGGGAATGAGCAGTTCTTC. This translates into CASSPRGGRGSGGNEQFF. The V and J genes are TRBV19 and TRBJ2-1; tentative D call: TRBD2 (7 bases). The CDR3 runs to 18 residues. V was shortened by 8 bases and J by 7 bases, with 30 bases between the two germline ends. Germline V gene lookup returns CDR1 LNHDA and CDR2 SQIVND (reference sequence). The full variable domain, its missing parts supplied by reference TRBV19 and TRBJ2-1, is DGGITQSPKYLFRKEGQNVTLSCEQNLNHDAMYWYRQDPGQGLRLIYYSQIVNDFQKGDIAEGYSVSREKKESFPLTVTSAQKNPTAFYLCASSPRGGRGSGGNEQFFGPGTRLTVL.